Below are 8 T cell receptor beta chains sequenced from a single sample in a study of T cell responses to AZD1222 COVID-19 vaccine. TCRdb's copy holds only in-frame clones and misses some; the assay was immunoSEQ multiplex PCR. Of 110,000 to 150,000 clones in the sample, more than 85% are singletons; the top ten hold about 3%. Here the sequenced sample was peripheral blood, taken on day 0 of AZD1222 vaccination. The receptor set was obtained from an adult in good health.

The CDR3 coding sequence is TGTGCCTGGAGTGTAATGGGGGATTCACCCCTCCACTTT. Its translation is CAWSVMGDSPLHF. The chain couples TRBV30 to TRBJ1-6; a possible D gene is TRBD1 (5 bases). The CDR3 loop spans 13 amino acids. Germline V CDR1 and CDR2: GTSNPN, SVGIG (reference sequence). V shed 0 bases and J shed 8 bases, with 8 bases lying between them.

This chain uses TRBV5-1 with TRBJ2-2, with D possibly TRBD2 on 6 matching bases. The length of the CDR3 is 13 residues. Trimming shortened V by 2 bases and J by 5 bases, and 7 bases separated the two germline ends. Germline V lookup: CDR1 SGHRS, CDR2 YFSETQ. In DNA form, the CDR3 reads TGCGCCAGCAGCTTCCGGGAGACCGGGGAGCTGTTTTTT. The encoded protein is CASSFRETGELFF.

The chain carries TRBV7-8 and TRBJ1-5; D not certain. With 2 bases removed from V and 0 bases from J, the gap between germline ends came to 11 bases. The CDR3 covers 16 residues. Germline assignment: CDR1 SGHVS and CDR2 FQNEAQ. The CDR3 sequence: CASSLSGYDSNQPQHF. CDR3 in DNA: TGTGCCAGCAGCTTATCGGGATACGATAGCAATCAGCCCCAGCATTTT.

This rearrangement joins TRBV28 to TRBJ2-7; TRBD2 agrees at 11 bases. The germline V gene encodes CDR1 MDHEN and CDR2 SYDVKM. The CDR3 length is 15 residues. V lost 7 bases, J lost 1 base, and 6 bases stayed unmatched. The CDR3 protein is CASKLAGDPSYEQYF. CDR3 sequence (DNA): TGTGCCAGCAAACTAGCGGGAGACCCGTCCTACGAGCAGTACTTC.

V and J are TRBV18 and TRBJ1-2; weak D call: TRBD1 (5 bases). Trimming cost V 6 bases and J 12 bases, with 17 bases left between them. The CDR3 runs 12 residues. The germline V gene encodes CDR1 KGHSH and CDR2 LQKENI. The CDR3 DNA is TGTGCCAGCTCCCACCGAGGGGCAGAGCACACCTTC. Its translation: CASSHRGAEHTF.

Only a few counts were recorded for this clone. The CDR3 is CASSREQTSGANVLTF. CDR3 nucleotide sequence: TGTGCCAGCTCACGGGAACAGACCTCTGGGGCCAACGTCCTGACTTTC. J is TRBJ2-6 and V is TRBV18; no clear D gene. The V gene's germline CDR1 is KGHSH and CDR2 LQKENI. Trimming shortened V by 4 bases and J by 0 bases, and 10 bases separated the two germline ends. This CDR3 is 16 amino acids long.

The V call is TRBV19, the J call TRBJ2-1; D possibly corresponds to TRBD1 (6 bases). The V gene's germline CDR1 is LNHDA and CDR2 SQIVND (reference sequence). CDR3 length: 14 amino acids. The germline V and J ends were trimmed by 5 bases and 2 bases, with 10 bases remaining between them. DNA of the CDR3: TGTGCCAGTAGTCAGGGACAACCCTACAATGAGCAGTTCTTC. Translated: CASSQGQPYNEQFF. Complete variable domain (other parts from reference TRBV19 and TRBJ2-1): DGGITQSPKYLFRKEGQNVTLSCEQNLNHDAMYWYRQDPGQGLRLIYYSQIVNDFQKGDIAEGYSVSREKKESFPLTVTSAQKNPTAFYLCASSQGQPYNEQFFGPGTRLTVL.

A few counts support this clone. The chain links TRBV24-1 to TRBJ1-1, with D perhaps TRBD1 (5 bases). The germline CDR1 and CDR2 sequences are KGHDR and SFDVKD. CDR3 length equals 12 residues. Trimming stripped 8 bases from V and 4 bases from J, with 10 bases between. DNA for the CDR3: TGTGCCACCACTGGGGCGGGCACTGAAGCTTTCTTT. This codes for CATTGAGTEAFF.